The sequence of this T cell receptor (beta chain) was determined in a study of early T cells in non-severe SARS-CoV-2 infection. Study-wide context: Chains stayed unpaired after sequencing of bulk RNA from unsorted whole blood.

Attachment of unique molecular identifiers was made to individual cDNA molecules. TCRdb used MiXCR to reprocess the 5' RACE reads, holding one entry per CDR3 protein. The data hold fewer than 65,000 distinct CDR3 sequences, with approximately 8% observed a single time. The CDR3 spans 13 residues. Looked up from germline, CDR1 is SQVTM and CDR2 is ANQGSEA. V was pared by 7 bases and J by 2 bases, with 12 bases between. This clonotype was counted at least ten times. The sequencing here drew on whole blood, taken at baseline. The receptor's source is an adult who was a healthcare worker with PCR-confirmed SARS-CoV-2 infection or an uninfected control (not recorded which). The V gene is TRBV29-1, the J gene TRBJ2-1; maybe TRBD1 (6 bases). This CDR3 is CSGLDSPYNEQFF. CDR3 DNA: TGCAGCGGCCTGGACAGTCCCTACAATGAGCAGTTCTTC.